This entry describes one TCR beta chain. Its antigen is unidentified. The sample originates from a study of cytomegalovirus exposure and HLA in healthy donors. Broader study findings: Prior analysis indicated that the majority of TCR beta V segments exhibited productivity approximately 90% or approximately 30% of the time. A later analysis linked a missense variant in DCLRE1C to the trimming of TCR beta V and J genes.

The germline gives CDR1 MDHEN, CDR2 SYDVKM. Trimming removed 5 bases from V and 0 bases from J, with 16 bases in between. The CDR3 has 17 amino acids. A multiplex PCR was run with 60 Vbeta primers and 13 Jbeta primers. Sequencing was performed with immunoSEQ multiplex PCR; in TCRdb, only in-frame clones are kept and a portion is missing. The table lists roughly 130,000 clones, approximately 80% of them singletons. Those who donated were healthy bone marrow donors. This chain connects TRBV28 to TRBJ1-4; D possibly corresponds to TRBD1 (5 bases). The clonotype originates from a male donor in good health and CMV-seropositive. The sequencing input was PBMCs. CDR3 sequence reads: CASSQAGGTATNEKLFF. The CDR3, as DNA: TGTGCCAGCAGTCAGGCCGGGGGAACCGCAACTAATGAAAAACTGTTTTTT.